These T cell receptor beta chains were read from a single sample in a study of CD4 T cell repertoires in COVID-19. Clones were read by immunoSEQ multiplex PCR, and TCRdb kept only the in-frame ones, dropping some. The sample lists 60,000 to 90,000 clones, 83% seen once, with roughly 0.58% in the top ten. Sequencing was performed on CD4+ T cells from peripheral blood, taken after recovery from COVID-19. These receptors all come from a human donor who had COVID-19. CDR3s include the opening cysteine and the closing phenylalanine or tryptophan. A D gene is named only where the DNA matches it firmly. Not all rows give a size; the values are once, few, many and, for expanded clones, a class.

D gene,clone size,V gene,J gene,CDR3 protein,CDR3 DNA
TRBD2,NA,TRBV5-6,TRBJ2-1,CASSFGLAASYNEQFF,TGTGCCAGCAGTTTTGGACTAGCGGCCTCCTACAATGAGCAGTTCTTC
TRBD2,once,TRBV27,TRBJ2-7,CASSWREYYEQYF,TGTGCCAGCAGTTGGCGGGAGTACTACGAGCAGTACTTC
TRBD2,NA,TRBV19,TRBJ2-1,CASSMTSGIYNEQFF,TGTGCCAGTAGTATGACTAGCGGGATTTACAATGAGCAGTTCTTC
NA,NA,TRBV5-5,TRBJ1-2,CASSGSSSGYTF,TGTGCCAGCAGCGGGTCCTCATCGGGCTACACCTTC
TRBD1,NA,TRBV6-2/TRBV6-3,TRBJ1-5,CASSYPGTGGQPQHF,TGTGCCAGCAGTTACCCCGGGACAGGGGGTCAGCCCCAGCATTTT
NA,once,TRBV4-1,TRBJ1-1,CASSQEKDWMNTEAFF,TGCGCCAGCAGCCAAGAGAAGGATTGGATGAACACTGAAGCTTTCTTT
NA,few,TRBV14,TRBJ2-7,CASSQQGLGYEQYF,TGTGCCAGCAGCCAACAGGGCTTGGGTTACGAGCAGTACTTC
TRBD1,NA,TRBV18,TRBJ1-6,CASSPRTGQNSPLHF,TGTGCCAGCTCACCTCGGACAGGGCAAAATTCACCCCTCCACTTT
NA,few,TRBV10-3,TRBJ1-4,CAISTGTTNEKLFF,TGTGCCATCAGTACAGGAACAACTAATGAAAAACTGTTTTTT
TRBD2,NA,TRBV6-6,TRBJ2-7,CAIRAGGTGREQYF,TGTGCCATTCGCGCGGGGGGCACGGGTCGCGAGCAGTACTTC
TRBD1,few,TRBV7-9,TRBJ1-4,CASSEAGQGIEKLFF,TGTGCCAGCAGCGAGGCGGGACAGGGGATTGAAAAACTGTTTTTT
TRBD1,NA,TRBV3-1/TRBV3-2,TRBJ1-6,CASSLGQGRSPLHF,TGTGCCAGCAGCCTAGGACAGGGCCGATCACCCCTCCACTTT
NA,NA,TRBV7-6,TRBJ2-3,CASSLPSGSKQYF,TGTGCCAGCAGCTTACCCTCCGGGTCGAAACAGTATTTT
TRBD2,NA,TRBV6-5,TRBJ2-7,CASSYSASGSYEQYF,TGTGCCAGCAGTTACTCGGCTAGCGGCTCCTACGAGCAGTACTTC
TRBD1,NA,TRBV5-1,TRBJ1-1,CASSLMDRMNTEAFF,TGCGCCAGCAGCTTAATGGACAGGATGAACACTGAAGCTTTCTTT
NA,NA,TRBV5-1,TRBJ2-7,CASSPPGNPYEQYF,TGCGCCAGCAGCCCCCCCGGGAACCCCTACGAGCAGTACTTC
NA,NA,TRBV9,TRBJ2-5,CASSAQTGLPQETQYF,TGTGCCAGCAGCGCTCAAACGGGACTGCCGCAAGAGACCCAGTACTTC
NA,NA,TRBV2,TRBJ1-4,CASSDRQNEKLFF,TGTGCCAGCAGTGACAGACAAAATGAAAAACTGTTTTTT
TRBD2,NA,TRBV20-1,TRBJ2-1,CSASTSGRYNEQFF,TGCAGTGCGAGTACTAGCGGACGATACAATGAGCAGTTCTTC
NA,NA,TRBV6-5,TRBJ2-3,CASSSFSTDTQYF,TGTGCCAGCAGTAGCTTTAGCACAGATACGCAGTATTTT
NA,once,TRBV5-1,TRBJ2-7,CASSLEGNYEQYF,TGCGCCAGCAGCTTGGAAGGGAACTACGAGCAGTACTTC
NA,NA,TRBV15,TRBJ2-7,CATSRDVPGQGGEQYF,TGTGCCACCAGCAGAGACGTCCCGGGACAAGGGGGCGAGCAGTACTTC
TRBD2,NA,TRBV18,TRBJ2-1,CASSPPSGGYNEQFF,TGTGCCAGCTCGCCTCCTAGCGGGGGGTACAATGAGCAGTTCTTC
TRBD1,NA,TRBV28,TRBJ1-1,CASGDRGRNTEAFF,TGTGCCAGCGGGGACAGGGGGAGGAACACTGAAGCTTTCTTT
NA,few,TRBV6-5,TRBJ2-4,CASSSLDSQGNIQYF,TGTGCCAGCAGTTCCCTGGACAGCCAGGGGAACATTCAGTACTTC
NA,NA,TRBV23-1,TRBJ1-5,CASSQLGPVFVFGQPQHF,TGCGCCAGCAGTCAATTGGGACCGGTCTTTGTATTTGGTCAGCCCCAGCATTTT
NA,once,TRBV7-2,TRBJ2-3,CASSLATGPDTQYF,TGTGCCAGCAGCTTAGCGACAGGCCCAGATACGCAGTATTTT
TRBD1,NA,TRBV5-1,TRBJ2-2,CASSRPWDRGPSGELFF,TGCGCCAGCAGCAGACCCTGGGACAGGGGGCCTAGTGGGGAGCTGTTTTTT
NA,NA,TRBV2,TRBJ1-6,CASSEAMRAGSSYNSPLHF,TGTGCCAGCAGTGAAGCGATGAGGGCCGGAAGCTCCTATAATTCACCCCTCCACTTT
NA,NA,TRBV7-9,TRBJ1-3,CASSFHGSSGNTIYF,TGTGCCAGCAGCTTCCATGGGAGCTCTGGAAACACCATATATTTT
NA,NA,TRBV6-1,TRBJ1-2,CASSDPFGAGYGYTF,TGTGCCAGCAGTGACCCCTTTGGGGCGGGTTATGGCTACACCTTC
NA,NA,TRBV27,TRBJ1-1,CASRIQEMNTEAFF,TGTGCCAGCAGGATCCAGGAAATGAACACTGAAGCTTTCTTT
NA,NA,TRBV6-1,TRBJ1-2,CASRSESHYGYTF,TGTGCCAGTCGCTCGGAGTCCCACTATGGCTACACCTTC
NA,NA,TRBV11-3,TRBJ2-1,CASSHLRAGEQFF,TGTGCCAGCAGCCATCTCAGGGCAGGGGAGCAGTTCTTC
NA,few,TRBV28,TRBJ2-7,CASSSQEAGSYEQYF,TGTGCCAGCAGTTCTCAGGAGGCGGGCTCCTACGAGCAGTACTTC
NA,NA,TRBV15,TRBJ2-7,CATSRDQEGTYEQYF,TGTGCCACCAGCAGAGATCAGGAGGGAACCTACGAGCAGTACTTC
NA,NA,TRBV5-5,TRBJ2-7,CASSLASLISYEQYF,TGTGCCAGCAGCTTGGCCAGCTTAATCTCCTACGAGCAGTACTTC
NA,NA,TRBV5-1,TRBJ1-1,CASSLGQALTEAFF,TGCGCCAGCAGCTTGGGACAGGCACTCACTGAAGCTTTCTTT
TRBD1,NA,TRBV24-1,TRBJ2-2,CATSDLIRGTGVNTGELFF,TGTGCCACCAGTGATTTGATTAGGGGGACAGGGGTAAACACCGGGGAGCTGTTTTTT
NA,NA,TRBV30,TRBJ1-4,CAWSAQPPNEKLFF,TGTGCCTGGAGTGCACAGCCCCCTAATGAAAAACTGTTTTTT